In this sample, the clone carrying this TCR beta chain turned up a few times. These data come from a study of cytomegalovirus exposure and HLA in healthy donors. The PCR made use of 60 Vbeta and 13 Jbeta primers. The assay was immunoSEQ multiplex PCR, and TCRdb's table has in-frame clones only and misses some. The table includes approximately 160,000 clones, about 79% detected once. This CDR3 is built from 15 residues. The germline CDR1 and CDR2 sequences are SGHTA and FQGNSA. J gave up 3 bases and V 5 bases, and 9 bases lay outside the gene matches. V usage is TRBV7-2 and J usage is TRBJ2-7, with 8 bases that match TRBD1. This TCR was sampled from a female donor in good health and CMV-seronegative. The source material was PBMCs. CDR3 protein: CASSEGTGHFYEQYF. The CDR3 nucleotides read TGTGCCAGCAGCGAAGGGACAGGCCACTTCTACGAGCAGTACTTC.